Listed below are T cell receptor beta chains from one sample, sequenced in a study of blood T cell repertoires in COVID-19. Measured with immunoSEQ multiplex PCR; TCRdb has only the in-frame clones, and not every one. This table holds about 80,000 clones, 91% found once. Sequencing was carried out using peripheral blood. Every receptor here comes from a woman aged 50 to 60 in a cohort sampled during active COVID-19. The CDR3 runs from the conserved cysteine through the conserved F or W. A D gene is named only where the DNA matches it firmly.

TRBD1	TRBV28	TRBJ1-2	CASSTQFRGRSYGYTF	TGTGCCAGCAGTACACAATTCAGGGGGCGCAGCTATGGCTACACCTTC
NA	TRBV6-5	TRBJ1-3	CASSYEGDSGNTIYF	TGTGCCAGCAGTTACGAAGGGGACTCTGGAAACACCATATATTTT
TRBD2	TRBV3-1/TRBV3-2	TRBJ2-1	CASSPSGSWNEQFF	TGTGCCAGCAGCCCTAGCGGGAGTTGGAATGAGCAGTTCTTC
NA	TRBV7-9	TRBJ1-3	CASSLQSGGGNTIYF	TGTGCCAGCAGCTTACAATCGGGAGGCGGAAACACCATATATTTT
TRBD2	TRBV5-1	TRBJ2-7	CASYGTSEGTGYEQYF	TGCGCCAGCTACGGGACTAGTGAGGGGACCGGCTACGAGCAGTACTTC
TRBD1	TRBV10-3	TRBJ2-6	CATGTGVLYGANVLTF	TGTGCCACCGGGACAGGAGTCTTGTATGGGGCCAACGTCCTGACTTTC
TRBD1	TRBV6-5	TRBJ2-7	CASRRPGGVYEQYF	TGTGCCAGCAGGCGACCAGGGGGCGTCTACGAGCAGTACTTC
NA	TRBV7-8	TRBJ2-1	CASSPRLPGYNEQFF	TGTGCCAGCAGCCCCCGTTTACCGGGGTACAATGAGCAGTTCTTC
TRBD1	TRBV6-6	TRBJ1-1	CASSDASGQGAFF	TGTGCCAGCAGTGATGCCTCCGGACAGGGGGCTTTCTTT
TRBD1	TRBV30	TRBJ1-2	CAWSPTGSNYGYTF	TGTGCCTGGAGTCCGACAGGGAGTAACTATGGCTACACCTTC
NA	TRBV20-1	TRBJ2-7	CSARLGHEQYF	TGCAGTGCTCGGCTAGGCCACGAGCAGTACTTC